This T cell receptor (beta chain) was sequenced in a study of identical twins. Findings and limits, study-wide: Zero-insertion results could be subject to partial confounding by invariant MAIT and iNKT cells. Beta clonotypes that were abundant in cord blood contained fewer insertions, a pattern absent from memory repertoires.

Via MiXCR, TCRdb re-called the 5' RACE reads, giving one row per CDR3 protein. The table shows fewer than 500,000 distinct CDR3 sequences, with more than 20% occurring only once. This clonotype was detected a few times. Its antigen is not known. The CDR3 totals 16 residues. Germline trimming cut 2 bases from V and 0 bases from J; bases unmatched to any gene: 3. The germline gives CDR1 SGHTA, CDR2 FQGNSA. Separately, the same data were catalogued under a study of T cells expressing NK-cell markers. As reported in that work: These same clonotypes (in several donors) also led the CD3+CD56-NKG2C+ fraction.

The chain links TRBV7-2 to TRBJ2-7, with 11 bases identical to TRBD2. This receptor was identified in a woman in her late teens or twenties in good health. Sequenced sample: CD4+ T cells sorted from blood. CDR3 sequence reads: CASSLTSGRSSYEQYF. The CDR3 nucleotides are TGTGCCAGCAGCTTAACTAGCGGGAGAAGCTCCTACGAGCAGTACTTC.